Presented here are 15 T cell receptor beta chains from one specimen sequenced in a study of brain metastases from non-small cell lung cancer. TCRdb's table, derived via immunoSEQ multiplex PCR, lists solely in-frame clones and lacks some. The repertoire holds roughly 14,000 clones, with around 81% as singletons. Source material: primary lung tumor tissue. These receptors were taken from a donor older than 35 with non-small cell lung cancer.

The chain joins TRBV19 to TRBJ1-1, with D perhaps TRBD1 (6 bases). Per germline, CDR1 LNHDA and CDR2 SQIVND (reference sequence). CDR3 length equals 17 residues. V lost 3 bases and J lost 1, with 18 bases in between. In nucleotides, the CDR3 is TGTGCCAGTAGTATGCTCAACCCCGGGACACCGAACACTGAAGCTTTCTTT. It specifies CASSMLNPGTPNTEAFF.

The chain links TRBV7-6 to TRBJ2-5; 7 bases fit TRBD2. The length of the CDR3 is 17 residues. V dropped 2 bases and J dropped 7; count of bases not matched to a gene: 16. Germline CDR1 reads SGHVS; CDR2 reads FNYEAQ. DNA of the CDR3: TGTGCCAGCAGCTTAATGGGCTCTAGCGGACTTCAGGGGACCCAGTACTTC. It encodes CASSLMGSSGLQGTQYF.

V and J are TRBV15 and TRBJ2-6; D ambiguous. This CDR3 has 14 residues. The V end was cut by 5 bases, the J end by 1 base, with 6 bases between. Germline V gene lookup returns CDR1 LNHNV and CDR2 YYDKDF (reference sequence). The CDR3: CATSVGSGANVLTF. CDR3 DNA sequence: TGTGCCACCAGCGTGGGGTCTGGGGCCAACGTCCTGACTTTC.

The chain links TRBV5-4 to TRBJ1-6; D is perhaps TRBD1 (6 bases). V was cut by 4 bases and J by 8 bases, with 10 bases left in between. The CDR3 is 13 residues long. CDR1 SGHNT and CDR2 YYREEE come from the germline V gene (reference sequence). The CDR3 sequence is CASSLPGDSPLHF. CDR3 in DNA: TGTGCCAGCAGCCTGCCAGGGGATTCACCCCTCCACTTT.

The chain has TRBV19 and TRBJ1-5; weak D call: TRBD1 (5 bases). The CDR3 has 16 residues. Trimming removed 7 bases at V and 1 base at J, with 17 bases between. The germline V gene has CDR1 LNHDA and CDR2 SQIVND (reference sequence). This CDR3 is CASKSGGPQSNQPQHF. The DNA for the CDR3 is TGTGCCAGTAAGTCCGGGGGACCCCAAAGCAATCAGCCCCAGCATTTT.

Here the CDR3 reads CATSDFGRGNSYNEQFF. The CDR3 nucleotides are TGTGCCACCAGTGATTTTGGGCGCGGTAACTCCTACAATGAGCAGTTCTTC. This sequence joins TRBV24-1 and TRBJ2-1, with unresolved D. Germline V gene sequence: CDR1 KGHDR, CDR2 SFDVKD. The V end lost 1 base, the J end lost 0 bases, and 12 bases lay between the germline ends. This CDR3 has 17 amino acids.

The V and J genes are TRBV7-8 and TRBJ1-1; no firm D call. Trimming took 2 bases from V and 2 from J, leaving 9 bases between them. This CDR3 is built from 14 residues. The germline V gene encodes CDR1 SGHVS and CDR2 FQNEAQ. The CDR3 DNA reads as TGTGCCAGCAGCTTATCTGGCAGAAACACTGAAGCTTTCTTT. Translating gives CASSLSGRNTEAFF.

The chain uses TRBV19 and TRBJ1-1; 8 positions agree with TRBD1. J gave up 1 base and V 7 bases, and 8 bases lay outside the gene matches. This CDR3 has 15 residues. The germline V gene has CDR1 LNHDA and CDR2 SQIVND (reference sequence). Written as DNA, the CDR3 is TGTGCCAGTAAGGTCTCAGGGGGCACGAACACTGAAGCTTTCTTT. Translating gives CASKVSGGTNTEAFF.

The chain has TRBV7-2 and TRBJ2-5; possibly TRBD1 or TRBD2 for D (5 bases each). Germline loops: CDR1 SGHTA, CDR2 FQGNSA. The V and J ends lost 6 bases and 5 bases respectively, with 19 bases between them. The CDR3 runs to 15 residues. The CDR3 protein is CASSPGEQEVETQYF. CDR3 DNA sequence: TGTGCCAGCAGTCCTGGAGAACAGGAGGTGGAGACCCAGTACTTC.

About this clone itself: A junction end diverges from the germline sequence, so it may reflect a read error. J is TRBJ1-2 and V is TRBV5-1, with D possibly matching TRBD1 (5 bases). This CDR3 has 12 residues. Germline CDR1 reads SGHRS; CDR2 reads YFSETQ. CDR3 amino acids: CASSLGGDGYIF. The CDR3 coding sequence is TGCGCCAGCAGCTTGGGGGGCGATGGCTACATCTTC.

The V gene is TRBV6-2 or TRBV6-3, the J gene TRBJ2-1; D tentatively reads TRBD1 or TRBD2 (5 bases each). CDR1 is MNHEY and CDR2 is SVGEGT in the germline V gene. CDR3 length: 12 residues. Between the trimmed V and J ends, which lost 6 bases and 8 bases, there was a span of 11 bases. The CDR3: CASSTGAYEQFF. CDR3 DNA sequence: TGTGCCAGCAGCACCGGGGCCTATGAGCAGTTCTTC.

Details on this clone: The junction departs from germline at one end; a sequencing error may be responsible. The same CDR3 can be traced to other DNA sequences in this sample. The rearrangement uses TRBV12-3 or TRBV12-4 and TRBJ1-2; D not certain. This CDR3 region has 11 residues. The CDR3 DNA follows: TGTGCCAGCAGTTTGAACTATGGCTACACCTTT. As protein: CASSLNYGYTF.

This chain connects TRBV7-2 to TRBJ1-5; D is unclear. V was shortened by 3 bases and J by 5 bases, with 8 bases between the two germline ends. Germline loops: CDR1 SGHTA, CDR2 FQGNSA. CDR3 length: 13 residues. The CDR3 DNA reads as TGTGCCAGCAGCTTTACGGTGGATCAGCCCCAGCATTTT. Translating it yields CASSFTVDQPQHF.

The V gene is TRBV5-8, the J gene TRBJ1-6; perhaps TRBD1 as D (5 bases). Per the germline V gene, CDR1 is SGHTS and CDR2 is YDEGEE. This CDR3 has 14 amino acids. The V end lost 1 base, the J end lost 13 bases, and 15 bases lay between the germline ends. This CDR3 is CASSLRGDTGPLHF. The CDR3 DNA reads as TGTGCCAGCAGCTTGCGAGGGGATACAGGTCCCCTCCACTTT.

A remark on this clone: At one of its ends the junction is not consistent with the germline gene, which may arise from a read error. The V call is TRBV15, the J call TRBJ1-5; possibly TRBD1 for D (5 bases). Germline V CDR1 and CDR2: LNHNV, YYDKDF (reference sequence). The CDR3 runs 14 residues. The CDR3: CATSTGDSNQSQHF. The CDR3 DNA sequence: TGTGCCACCAGCACGGGGGATAGCAATCAGTCCCAGCATTTT.